A selection of T cell receptor beta chains follows, all from one sample in a study of cytotoxic CD8 clonotypes in ibrutinib-treated CLL. Repertoires were generated with immunoSEQ multiplex PCR, while TCRdb's copy carries only in-frame clones and drops some. The table has fewer than 150,000 clones, approximately 80% seen once. Specimen: PBMCs, collected after 24 months of ibrutinib treatment. These receptors originate from a human donor with chronic lymphocytic leukemia. Both conserved end residues are part of each CDR3.

J gene	V gene	CDR3 protein
TRBJ2-5	TRBV10-3	CAISESNPGKETQYF
TRBJ2-5	TRBV6-1	CASSEGHRQETQYF
TRBJ2-5	TRBV20-1	CSAVGETQYF
TRBJ1-2	TRBV28	CASFRGAGYGYTF
TRBJ2-1	TRBV7-9	CASSFMTGDDEQFF
TRBJ2-5	TRBV7-2	CASSLRLGETQYF
TRBJ1-5	TRBV5-4	CASSLDSTDQPQHF
TRBJ1-2	TRBV4-3	CASSQVGRGFGYTF
TRBJ2-1	TRBV6-1	CASREAGSYNEQFF
TRBJ2-7	TRBV18	CASSPPSYEQYF
TRBJ2-7	TRBV27	CASTNSRLSYEQYF
TRBJ1-1	TRBV5-1	CASRSGPGLGNTEAFF
TRBJ1-6	TRBV19	CASSSRQVRWSIVEYNSPLHF
TRBJ1-1	TRBV6-4	CASSEGMNTEAFF
TRBJ1-2	TRBV18	CASSPPLQWGGYTF
TRBJ2-5	TRBV7-7	CASSLAGGTGMETQYF
TRBJ1-2	TRBV5-6	CASSLAPGNYGYTF
TRBJ2-1	TRBV11-3	CASSSGGWGSNEQFF
TRBJ1-3	TRBV6-5	CASSYSRDSGNTIYF
TRBJ1-6	TRBV6-5	CASSGQVSFSPLHF
TRBJ1-1	TRBV4-1	CASSLHGGGFMAEAFF
TRBJ2-5	TRBV5-1	CASSTGRSQETQYF
TRBJ1-3	TRBV6-6	CASSYSRSSGNTIYF
TRBJ1-1	TRBV6-5	CASSYSTGTEAFF
TRBJ2-3	TRBV5-1	CASSLTPLAGGPSPTDTQYF
TRBJ2-5	TRBV6-5	CASSGGAETQYF
TRBJ1-1	TRBV19	CASYRGALGNTEAFF
TRBJ2-3	TRBV19	CASTQLSSDTQYF
TRBJ2-5	TRBV7-2	CASSLEQGGGETQYF
TRBJ1-1	TRBV5-1	CASRKDSLNTEAFF
TRBJ1-6	TRBV14	CASSSGNNSPLHF
TRBJ1-6	TRBV6-5	CASSYTRDSNSPLHF
TRBJ1-6	TRBV29-1	CSVEDEGRRPLHF
TRBJ1-1	TRBV7-6	CASSAQVMNTEAFF
TRBJ2-1	TRBV11-3	CASSWDEAGAGVGEQFF
TRBJ2-3	TRBV20-1	CSAGTSDTQYF
TRBJ1-3	TRBV7-9	CASSPGDRVSGNTIYF
TRBJ2-7	TRBV5-6	CASSGTGYEQYF
TRBJ2-1	TRBV19	CASGPGQGIYEQFF
TRBJ1-2	TRBV11-2	CASSLDLSRPNYGYTF
TRBJ1-5	TRBV7-9	CASSLNDQPQHF
TRBJ2-7	TRBV11-1	CASTNEGTDSYEQYF
TRBJ2-1	TRBV10-3	CAISDKDRSSYNEQFF